This T cell receptor (beta chain) comes out of a study of cytomegalovirus exposure and HLA in healthy donors. Whole-study results and caveats: CMV serostatus was the sole immune exposure data available. Later analysis suggested links between common viral pathogens and several top significant clusters.

Every donor was a healthy person donating bone marrow. The records do not include a CMV serostatus for this donor. This clone occurred a few times. As yet, its antigen is unknown. Use of 60 Vbeta and 13 Jbeta primers characterized the PCR. TCRdb's table, derived via immunoSEQ multiplex PCR, lists solely in-frame clones and lacks some. The repertoire holds around 150,000 clones, with around 80% as singletons. Trimming took 0 bases from V and 0 from J; bases not matched to a gene: 7. Per the germline V gene, CDR1 is LGHNA and CDR2 is YNFKEQ. There are 17 residues in the CDR3. V and J are TRBV4-2 and TRBJ1-2, with TRBD1 matching 7 bases. The TCR originated in a young man in good health. Sequencing was carried out using PBMCs. CDR3 sequence (DNA): TGTGCCAGCAGCCAAGAGAGGGGGCGGAAGACTAACTATGGCTACACCTTC. As protein: CASSQERGRKTNYGYTF.